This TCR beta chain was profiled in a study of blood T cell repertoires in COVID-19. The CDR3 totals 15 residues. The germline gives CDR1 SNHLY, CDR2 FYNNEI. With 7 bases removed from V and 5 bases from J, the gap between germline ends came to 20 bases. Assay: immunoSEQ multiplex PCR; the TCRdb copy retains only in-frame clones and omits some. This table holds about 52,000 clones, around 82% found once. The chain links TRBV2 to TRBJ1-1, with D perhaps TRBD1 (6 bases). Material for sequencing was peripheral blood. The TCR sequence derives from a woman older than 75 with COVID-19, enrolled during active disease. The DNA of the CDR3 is TGTGCCAGCAAACCACAGGGTTTGGTATCGACTGAAGCTTTCTTT. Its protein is CASKPQGLVSTEAFF.